This T cell receptor (beta chain) was observed in a study of blood T cells in healthy people across ages. Study background: There was about one barcoded beta molecule captured by template switching per two T cells.

Then a second PCR, running roughly 7 to 12 cycles, was carried out with a sample-barcoded 5' primer and a J-beta primer mix. MiXCR was run by TCRdb on the 5' RACE reads, yielding one entry per CDR3 protein. The sample carries hundreds of thousands of distinct CDR3 sequences, 45% to 60% recorded once. This clonotype occurred a few times. The CDR3 consists of 16 residues. V lost 2 bases to trimming and J lost 0 bases, with 13 bases between them. From germline, CDR1 is MNHNS and CDR2 SASEGT. Every donor contributed about 10 milliliters of peripheral blood by blood draw. V gene TRBV6-1 combines with J gene TRBJ1-1; D is perhaps TRBD1 (5 bases). The sample was blood. The sequence derives from a woman of 80 years or more in good health. The CDR3 here is CASSESVGGLNTEAFF. As DNA, the CDR3 is TGTGCCAGCAGTGAATCGGTTGGGGGTCTGAACACTGAAGCTTTCTTT.